The TCR beta chain under discussion was sequenced for a study of blood T cell repertoires in COVID-19. Study summary: Italy, Spain and the United States were the sources of the convalescent and acute COVID-19 samples. The analysed material was cDNA or gDNA that came from T cells, B-cell-depleted T cells, or PBMCs.

The germline CDR1 and CDR2 sequences are MNHEY and SVGAGI. This CDR3 has 14 amino acids. Between the trimmed V and J ends, which lost 6 bases and 0 bases, there was a span of 12 bases. The data were produced by immunoSEQ multiplex PCR, yet TCRdb's version contains in-frame clones alone and is incomplete. The sample holds more than 65,000 clones, approximately 80% seen once. A Seattle source enrolled patients during active infection and followed them longitudinally. V usage is TRBV6-5 and J usage is TRBJ2-7; D is ambiguous. The sample taken for sequencing was peripheral blood. The source of this sequence is a man aged 30 to 45 with COVID-19, enrolled during active disease. The CDR3 nucleotides are TGTGCCAGCAGCCCGACACGCAGCTCCTACGAGCAGTACTTC. Translating gives CASSPTRSSYEQYF.